These 4 T cell receptor beta chains share one sample of origin, sequenced in a study of CD8 T cells in ankylosing spondylitis. TCRdb used MiXCR to reprocess the 5' RACE reads, holding one entry per CDR3 protein. The sample lists roughly 250,000 distinct CDR3 sequences, around 9.2% seen once, with nearly 7% in the top ten. Sequencing input: blood, either unsorted or a sorted T cell fraction (not recorded which). Receptors were obtained from a male donor with ankylosing spondylitis or in good health (not recorded which).

Worth noting for this clonotype: This could be a read error, since a much larger clone is one nucleotide away. The gene calls are TRBV29-1 and TRBJ2-3, with D possibly matching TRBD2 (6 bases). Looked up from germline, CDR1 is SQVTM and CDR2 is ANQGSEA. The CDR3 is made up of 17 amino acids. V gave up 6 bases and J gave up 4 bases, with 26 bases separating them. CDR3 sequence (DNA): TGCAGCGTCCGAACTCTTAAGCGGAGGGACGGCTCAGATACGCAGTATTTT. This encodes CSVRTLKRRDGSDTQYF.

This clonotype was observed a handful of times. This rearrangement joins TRBV30 to TRBJ2-4; perhaps TRBD2 as D (5 bases). This CDR3 has 14 amino acids. The germline gives CDR1 GTSNPN, CDR2 SVGIG (reference sequence). V was shortened by 0 bases and J by 3 bases, with 9 bases between the two germline ends. CDR3 sequence: CAWSVYGVKNIQYF. The CDR3 DNA sequence: TGTGCCTGGAGTGTTTACGGGGTCAAAAACATTCAGTACTTC.

This clonotype was counted ten times or more. The V and J genes are TRBV29-1 and TRBJ2-6; D is ambiguous. Trimming shortened V by 5 bases and J by 4 bases, and 9 bases separated the two germline ends. The germline V gene encodes CDR1 SQVTM and CDR2 ANQGSEA. This CDR3 spans 13 amino acids. CDR3 bases: TGCAGCGTTCAGATCCCCGGGGCCAACGTCCTGACTTTC. Its protein is CSVQIPGANVLTF.

This clonotype was seen repeatedly, ten times or more. This sequence joins TRBV29-1 and TRBJ2-1, with 8 bases that match TRBD2. The CDR3 runs 10 residues. The V gene end was trimmed by 4 bases and the J gene end by 10 bases; junction bases not matched to a gene: 0. CDR1 SQVTM and CDR2 ANQGSEA come from the germline V gene. The CDR3 reads CSVGLAEQFF. The CDR3 nucleotides read TGCAGCGTTGGACTAGCGGAGCAGTTCTTC.